This T cell receptor beta chain was found in a study of early T cells in non-severe SARS-CoV-2 infection. Study conclusions and caveats: VDJdb matching skewed toward anti-spike CD8 responses, missing private and CD4 specificities.

TCRdb re-called the 5' RACE reads with MiXCR, one entry per CDR3 protein. The sample lists tens of thousands of distinct CDR3 sequences, around 13% occurring once. This clonotype was observed many times. What it recognizes is unknown. The sequence came from an adult who was a healthcare worker with PCR-confirmed SARS-CoV-2 infection or an uninfected control (not recorded which). The specimen was whole blood.

The CDR3 DNA sequence: TGTGCCAGCAGCTTCCACAGGGGAGGTGACACCGGGGAGCTGTTTTTT. Translation gives CASSFHRGGDTGELFF. V gene TRBV11-2 combines with J gene TRBJ2-2; TRBD1 is a possible D gene (7 bases). V lost 3 bases and J lost 3, with 14 bases in between. CDR1 is SGHAT and CDR2 is FQNNGV in the germline V gene. CDR3 length: 16 residues.